This T cell receptor beta chain came from a study of T-cell reconstitution after alpha-beta-depleted transplantation in children. Study-wide points: Certain patients had high TCRbeta diversity at day 60, and it came from recipient T cells and thymic progenitors that survived.

Trimming left V 3 bases short and J 4 bases short, with 10 bases between. Germline CDR1 is KGHDR and CDR2 is SFDVKD. The CDR3 totals 14 residues. The authors prepared the TCRbeta library with unique molecular identifiers. TCRdb independently ran MiXCR on the PCR reads; one entry per CDR3 protein. The data show 450,000 to 550,000 distinct CDR3 sequences, approximately 10% seen once. This clonotype showed up many times. The antigen is unknown. V is TRBV24-1 and J is TRBJ2-3; D tentatively reads TRBD1 or TRBD2 (5 bases each). Sequences were derived from PBMCs, mostly from graft donor cells, sampled 180 days after TCRalphabeta/CD19-depleted stem cell transplant. The source is a female patient under 10 years old who had a stem cell transplant for aplastic anemia, so the T cells may come from the graft donor. The CDR3 reads CATSDRMGADTQYF. The CDR3 DNA follows: TGTGCCACCAGTGATCGTATGGGGGCAGATACGCAGTATTTT.